This TCR beta chain appears in the sequencing data of a study of identical twins. This clonotype was seen repeatedly, ten times or more. Its antigen remains unknown. TCRdb redid the calling of the 5' RACE reads with MiXCR, one entry per CDR3 protein. The top ten clones hold approximately 15% of a sample with approximately 250,000 distinct CDR3 sequences, over 5.5% of them seen once. The CDR3 covers 14 residues. The V gene lost 2 bases and the J gene lost 8 bases, with 12 bases spanning the gap. Germline lookup yields CDR1 KGHDR and CDR2 SFDVKD. Findings and limits, study-wide: Among beta out-of-frame sequences, excess sharing between twins appeared weaker.

These same records also appear under a second study, on T cells expressing NK-cell markers. As that report states: Researchers report these clonotypes also headed the CD3+CD56-NKG2C+ fraction in a few donors.

The V gene is TRBV24-1, the J gene TRBJ2-1; a possible D gene is TRBD1 (5 bases). Sequencing used CD8+ T cells sorted from blood. The origin of this receptor is a woman under 30 in good health. CDR3 in amino acids: CATSDSRQIDEQFF. The CDR3 DNA sequence: TGTGCCACCAGTGATTCTCGACAGATCGATGAGCAGTTCTTC.